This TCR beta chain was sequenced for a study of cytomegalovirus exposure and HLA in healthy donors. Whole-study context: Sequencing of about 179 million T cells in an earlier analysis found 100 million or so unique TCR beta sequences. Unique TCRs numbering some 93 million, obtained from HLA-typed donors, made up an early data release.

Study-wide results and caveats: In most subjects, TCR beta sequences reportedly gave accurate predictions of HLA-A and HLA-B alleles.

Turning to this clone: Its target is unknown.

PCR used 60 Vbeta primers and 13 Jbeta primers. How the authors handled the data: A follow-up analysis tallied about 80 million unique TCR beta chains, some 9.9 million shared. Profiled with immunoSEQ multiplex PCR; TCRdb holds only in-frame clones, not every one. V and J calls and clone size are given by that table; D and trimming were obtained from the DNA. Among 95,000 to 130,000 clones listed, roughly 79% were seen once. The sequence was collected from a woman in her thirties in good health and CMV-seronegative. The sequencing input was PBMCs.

CDR3 protein: CASSWTANTEAFF. CDR3 nucleotide sequence: TGCGCCAGCAGCTGGACAGCCAACACTGAAGCTTTCTTT. This rearrangement joins TRBV5-1 to TRBJ1-1; a weak D match, TRBD1 (6 bases). The length of the CDR3 is 13 residues. From germline, CDR1 is SGHRS and CDR2 YFSETQ. With 3 bases removed from V and 2 bases from J, the gap between germline ends came to 8 bases.